This entry lists 28 T cell receptor beta chains sequenced from one sample in a study of blood T cell repertoires in COVID-19. The table came from immunoSEQ multiplex PCR; TCRdb's copy has only in-frame clones and leaves some out. The sample consists of a few hundred thousand clones, 91% of them appearing once. The sample comprised PBMCs or T cells enriched from blood (not recorded which). These receptors originate from a human donor in a cohort exposed to, infected with or recovered from COVID-19 (not recorded which). The donor label of this sample is uncertain.

J is TRBJ2-7 and V is TRBV7-9; D ambiguous. The germline gives CDR1 SEHNR, CDR2 FQNEAQ (reference sequence). The V gene lost 3 bases and the J gene lost 0 bases, with 6 bases spanning the gap. The CDR3 is made up of 13 amino acids. This CDR3 reads CASSFRSSYEQYF. The CDR3 DNA sequence: TGTGCCAGCAGCTTCCGGAGCTCCTACGAGCAGTACTTC. Looking up the rest from reference TRBV7-9 and TRBJ2-7 gives the full variable domain: DTGVSQNPRHKITKRGQNVTFRCDPISEHNRLYWYRQTLGQGPEFLTYFQNEAQLEKSRLLSDRFSAERPKGSFSTLEIQRTEQGDSAMYLCASSFRSSYEQYFGPGTRLTVT.

V and J are TRBV7-2 and TRBJ2-7; TRBD2 is a possible D gene (6 bases). This CDR3 comprises 15 residues. V lost 5 bases and J lost 1, with 15 bases in between. Germline CDR1 is SGHTA and CDR2 is FQGNSA. The CDR3 is CASSPRDGSSYEQYF. The CDR3 bases are TGTGCCAGCAGCCCCCGGGACGGGAGTTCCTACGAGCAGTACTTC.

This rearrangement joins TRBV28 to TRBJ2-5; no clear D. Germline CDR1 and CDR2: MDHEN and SYDVKM. V was clipped by 3 bases and J by 4 bases, with 9 bases between them. This CDR3 has 13 amino acids. CDR3 protein: CASSFGKRETQYF. The CDR3 bases are TGTGCCAGCAGTTTTGGCAAGCGAGAGACCCAGTACTTC.

The J gene is TRBJ2-3, the V gene TRBV2; D call uncertain. Trimming removed 2 bases at V and 2 bases at J, with 11 bases between. Per germline, CDR1 SNHLY and CDR2 FYNNEI. The CDR3 covers 15 residues. The CDR3 coding sequence is TGTGCCAGCAGTGAACAGGCAATCGTCACAGATACGCAGTATTTT. This sequence encodes CASSEQAIVTDTQYF.

This rearrangement joins TRBV5-6 to TRBJ1-2, with unresolved D. Germline CDR1 reads SGHDT; CDR2 reads YYEEEE. V was trimmed by 1 base and J by 0 bases, leaving 4 bases between them. The CDR3 totals 13 residues. The CDR3 DNA reads TGTGCCAGCAGCTTGACAGCTAACTATGGCTACACCTTC. Residues: CASSLTANYGYTF. Drawing the rest from reference TRBV5-6 and TRBJ1-2, the complete variable domain is DAGVTQSPTHLIKTRGQQVTLRCSPKSGHDTVSWYQQALGQGPQFIFQYYEEEERQRGNFPDRFSGHQFPNYSSELNVNALLLGDSALYLCASSLTANYGYTFGSGTRLTVV.

The chain links TRBV7-2 to TRBJ2-2; tentative D call: TRBD1 (5 bases). CDR1 and CDR2 from the germline V gene are SGHTA and FQGNSA. The CDR3 is 16 residues long. Between the trimmed V and J ends, which lost 1 base and 4 bases, there was a span of 13 bases. In DNA, the CDR3 is TGTGCCAGCAGCTTAGTTACAGGTTCTGGCACCGGGGAGCTGTTTTTT. It specifies CASSLVTGSGTGELFF.

The CDR3 sequence is CSVFGVAYNEQFF. The CDR3 DNA is TGCAGCGTTTTCGGAGTAGCCTACAATGAGCAGTTCTTC. J is TRBJ2-1 and V is TRBV29-1; D not resolved. The V gene lost 5 bases and the J gene lost 2 bases, with 10 bases spanning the gap. The CDR3 is made up of 13 amino acids. Germline V gene sequence: CDR1 SQVTM, CDR2 ANQGSEA.

This clone was seen only once. The V and J genes are TRBV14 and TRBJ1-4, with no clear D. In germline, CDR1 is SGHDN, CDR2 FVKESK. The germline V and J ends were trimmed by 4 bases and 8 bases, with 14 bases remaining between them. This CDR3 has 14 residues. DNA for the CDR3: TGTGCCAGCAGCCCAACGGCCCGAGGGGAAAAACTGTTTTTT. Protein: CASSPTARGEKLFF.

This clone came up once. The chain uses TRBV4-1 and TRBJ2-1, with D maybe TRBD2 (6 bases). The V gene lost 1 base and the J gene lost 4 bases, with 11 bases spanning the gap. The germline V gene encodes CDR1 MGHRA and CDR2 YSYEKL. This CDR3 has 15 amino acids. The CDR3 spells CASSQVPRGYNEQFF. The DNA for the CDR3 is TGCGCCAGCAGCCAAGTTCCGCGGGGTTACAATGAGCAGTTCTTC.

V is TRBV27 and J is TRBJ1-1; D gene unclear. Germline V gene lookup returns CDR1 MNHEY and CDR2 SMNVEV (reference sequence). V lost 3 bases and J lost 1, with 9 bases in between. The CDR3 length is 14 residues. The CDR3 region has the DNA TGTGCCAGCAGTTTGGCCCCATGGAACACTGAAGCTTTCTTT. Translated, it gives CASSLAPWNTEAFF.

This chain connects TRBV4-1 to TRBJ1-4; D ambiguous. Germline V lookup: CDR1 MGHRA, CDR2 YSYEKL. This CDR3 is 19 amino acids long. The V gene lost 0 bases and the J gene lost 1 base, with 18 bases spanning the gap. CDR3 DNA: TGCGCCAGCAGCCAAGAACGAGGAACACTTTACGGAACTAATGAAAAACTGTTTTTT. Translated, it gives CASSQERGTLYGTNEKLFF.

This clone was seen a few times. The gene calls are TRBV24-1 and TRBJ2-1, with 8 bases that match TRBD2. CDR3 length equals 15 residues. Germline values: CDR1 KGHDR, CDR2 SFDVKD. J was trimmed by 9 bases and V by 0 bases; bases with no gene match: 6. Here the CDR3 reads CATSDLAGGGSEQFF. CDR3 DNA: TGTGCCACCAGTGATTTGGCGGGGGGTGGTAGTGAGCAGTTCTTC.

The chain carries TRBV18 and TRBJ2-2; D may be TRBD2 (6 bases). V was trimmed by 6 bases and J by 2 bases, leaving 10 bases between them. This CDR3 has 14 amino acids. The V gene's germline CDR1 is KGHSH and CDR2 LQKENI. The CDR3 reads CASSGGVNTGELFF. For the CDR3, the DNA is TGTGCCAGCTCGGGAGGCGTCAACACCGGGGAGCTGTTTTTT.

The chain uses TRBV4-3 and TRBJ1-2, with D uncertain. V was pared by 1 base and J by 8 bases, with 14 bases between. This CDR3 has 14 residues. Germline CDR1 and CDR2: LGHNA and YSLEER. The CDR3 protein is CASSQGRREIGYTF. The CDR3 nucleotides are TGCGCCAGCAGCCAAGGGAGGAGGGAAATCGGCTACACCTTC.

The chain carries TRBV6-2 or TRBV6-3 and TRBJ2-3; no firm D call. V was trimmed by 6 bases and J by 10 bases, leaving 14 bases between them. The CDR3 length is 12 residues. The germline CDR1 and CDR2 sequences are MNHEY and SVGEGT. The CDR3 region has the DNA TGTGCCAGCAGCCTAAGCGTTCTTCCGCAGTATTTT. This sequence encodes CASSLSVLPQYF.

The chain couples TRBV3-1 (or the pseudogene TRBV3-2) to TRBJ1-4; possible D gene TRBD1, 5 bases. The CDR3 is 14 residues long. V was shortened by 3 bases and J by 7 bases, with 12 bases between the two germline ends. Germline CDR1 is LGHDT and CDR2 is YNNKEL (reference sequence). The CDR3 sequence is CASSQGPGGEKLFF. CDR3 sequence (DNA): TGTGCCAGCAGCCAGGGCCCGGGGGGTGAAAAACTGTTTTTT.

This chain links TRBV30 with TRBJ2-7; D is possibly TRBD1 (7 bases). The CDR3 spans 14 residues. Trimming removed 0 bases at V and 7 bases at J, with 16 bases between. Germline V gene lookup returns CDR1 GTSNPN and CDR2 SVGIG (reference sequence). CDR3 nucleotide sequence: TGTGCCTGGAGTGTTCAGGGGGGATGGGGAGAGCAGTACTTC. This codes for CAWSVQGGWGEQYF.

The sample holds one count of this clone. This chain uses TRBV6-1 with TRBJ1-4; D unresolved. Trimming stripped 6 bases from V and 7 bases from J, with 12 bases between. Germline lookup yields CDR1 MNHNS and CDR2 SASEGT. The CDR3 is 13 residues long. CDR3 loop: CASSPGGSEKLFF. CDR3 bases: TGTGCCAGCAGCCCCGGAGGGAGTGAAAAACTGTTTTTT.

This clone was seen more than once but under ten times. This chain links TRBV2 with TRBJ2-1; 8 bases map to TRBD2. The CDR3 has 15 residues. Germline trimming cut 5 bases from V and 4 bases from J; bases unmatched to any gene: 7. In germline, CDR1 is SNHLY, CDR2 FYNNEI. This CDR3 is CASSRERGHYNEQFF. For the CDR3, the DNA is TGTGCCAGCAGTCGCGAGCGGGGGCATTACAATGAGCAGTTCTTC.

The rearrangement joins TRBV6-5 to TRBJ1-1; perhaps TRBD1 as D (5 bases). Trimming cost V 6 bases and J 10 bases, with 18 bases left between them. Germline lookup yields CDR1 MNHEY and CDR2 SVGAGI. This CDR3 is 13 amino acids long. CDR3 sequence: CASRPLEGEGAFF. DNA of the CDR3: TGTGCCAGCAGACCCCTGGAAGGGGAGGGAGCTTTCTTT.

The chain joins TRBV27 to TRBJ1-2; D gene ambiguous. Germline V gene data show CDR1 as MNHEY and CDR2 as SMNVEV (reference sequence). The CDR3 has 13 amino acids. Deletions cut 5 bases from V and 2 bases from J, with 9 bases between. CDR3 protein: CASSAQRNYGYTF. The CDR3 DNA follows: TGTGCCAGCAGTGCACAGAGAAACTATGGCTACACCTTC.

V gene TRBV29-1 combines with J gene TRBJ2-5, with D maybe TRBD2 (6 bases). V lost 6 bases, J lost 5 bases, and 13 bases lay in between. The length of the CDR3 is 12 residues. Germline V gene sequence: CDR1 SQVTM, CDR2 ANQGSEA. The CDR3 reads CSVGSGEETQYF. The CDR3 DNA reads as TGCAGCGTAGGTTCGGGGGAGGAGACCCAGTACTTC.

This clone came up a few times. This rearrangement joins TRBV27 to TRBJ2-7; 8 nucleotides match TRBD2. The CDR3 extends over 15 amino acids. After removal of 6 bases from V and 1 base from J, the junction contained 8 bases not matched to a gene. Germline V lookup: CDR1 MNHEY, CDR2 SMNVEV (reference sequence). CDR3 sequence: CASSSSGGVSYEQYF. CDR3 bases: TGTGCCAGCAGCTCCAGCGGGGGTGTTTCCTACGAGCAGTACTTC.

This chain connects TRBV4-3 to TRBJ1-2; weak D call: TRBD1 (6 bases). CDR1 is LGHNA and CDR2 is YSLEER in the germline V gene. CDR3 length: 14 amino acids. The V end lost 4 bases, the J end lost 3 bases, and 12 bases lay between the germline ends. The CDR3 DNA reads TGCGCCAGCAGCCTTGTACAGGGTGACTATGGCTACACCTTC. Translating gives CASSLVQGDYGYTF.

The chain carries TRBV7-9 and TRBJ1-1, with D hard to call. This CDR3 is 12 amino acids long. Germline-derived CDR1 and CDR2 are SEHNR and FQNEAQ (reference sequence). The V end was cut by 5 bases, the J end by 0 bases, with 4 bases between. The CDR3 DNA reads TGTGCCAGCAGCCCCTTGAACACTGAAGCTTTCTTT. Its translation: CASSPLNTEAFF.

The V and J genes are TRBV27 and TRBJ1-5, with D possibly TRBD1 on 5 matching bases. Trimming removed 4 bases from V and 6 bases from J, with 10 bases in between. The CDR3 runs 13 residues. The V gene's germline CDR1 is MNHEY and CDR2 SMNVEV (reference sequence). The CDR3 loop is CASSYQGGQPQHF. CDR3 in DNA: TGTGCCAGCAGTTACCAGGGCGGTCAGCCCCAGCATTTT.

The chain is built from TRBV5-1 and TRBJ1-3, with 7 nucleotides matching TRBD1. The CDR3 loop spans 15 amino acids. Trimming at V came to 2 bases and at J to 2 bases, leaving 4 bases not matched to a gene. Germline V gene sequence: CDR1 SGHRS, CDR2 YFSETQ. Here the CDR3 reads CASSLAGGTGNTIYF. In nucleotides, the CDR3 is TGCGCCAGCAGCTTAGCAGGGGGTACTGGAAACACCATATATTTT. The full variable domain, rest sourced from reference TRBV5-1 and TRBJ1-3, is KAGVTQTPRYLIKTRGQQVTLSCSPISGHRSVSWYQQTPGQGLQFLFEYFSETQRNKGNFPGRFSGRQFSNSRSEMNVSTLELGDSALYLCASSLAGGTGNTIYFGEGSWLTVV.

The chain links TRBV29-1 to TRBJ2-1, with a weak D call TRBD1 (6 bases). Germline V lookup: CDR1 SQVTM, CDR2 ANQGSEA. V was clipped by 5 bases and J by 8 bases, with 31 bases between them. This CDR3 comprises 18 residues. DNA of the CDR3: TGCAGCGTTTCCCCCTTCGGTTCCAGGGGACATTCTGTGGATGAGCAGTTCTTC. Translating gives CSVSPFGSRGHSVDEQFF.